This T cell receptor (beta chain) was sequenced for a study of OX40 agonist ivuxolimab in advanced cancers. Whole-study context: Administration of intravenous ivuxolimab to patients occurred every 2 weeks at 0.01 to 10 mg/kg. Enrolled patients in dose escalation had cancers that were hepatocellular carcinoma, melanoma, renal cell or head and neck cancer.

Repertoires were generated with immunoSEQ multiplex PCR, while TCRdb's copy carries only in-frame clones and drops some. This repertoire shows some 65,000 clones, around 86% found once; its top ten account for over 0.3%. This clone has only a few counts. Trimming at V came to 4 bases and at J to 9 bases, leaving 17 bases not matched to a gene. The CDR3 loop spans 17 amino acids. CDR1 and CDR2 from the germline V gene are MGHRA and YSYEKL. The receptor was isolated from an adult with an advanced solid tumor such as melanoma, head and neck, liver or kidney cancer. Sample: CD4+ or CD8+ T cells sorted from blood, taken in a trial of the OX40 agonist ivuxolimab. The gene calls are TRBV4-1 and TRBJ2-5; TRBD2 matches at 10 bases. CDR3 bases: TGCGCCAGCAGCCCCCTAGCGGGGGTCTCTCCCGGTGCGGCCCAGTACTTC. It codes for CASSPLAGVSPGAAQYF.